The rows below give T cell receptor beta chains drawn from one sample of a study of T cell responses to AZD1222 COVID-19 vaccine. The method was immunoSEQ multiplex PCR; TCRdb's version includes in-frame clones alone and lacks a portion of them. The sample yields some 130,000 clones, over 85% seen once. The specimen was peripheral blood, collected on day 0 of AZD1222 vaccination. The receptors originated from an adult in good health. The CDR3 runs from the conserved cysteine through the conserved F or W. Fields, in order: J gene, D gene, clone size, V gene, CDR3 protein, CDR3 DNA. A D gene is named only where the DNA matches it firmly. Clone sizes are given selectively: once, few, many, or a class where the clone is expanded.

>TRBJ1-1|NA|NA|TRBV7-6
CASSLWDKNTEAFF
TGTGCCAGCAGCTTATGGGACAAGAACACTGAAGCTTTCTTT
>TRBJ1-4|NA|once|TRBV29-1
CSVKTGTTNEKLFF
TGCAGCGTAAAAACAGGGACAACTAATGAAAAACTGTTTTTT
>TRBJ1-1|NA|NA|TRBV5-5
CASSLALYTEAFF
TGTGCCAGCAGCTTGGCCCTTTACACTGAAGCTTTCTTT
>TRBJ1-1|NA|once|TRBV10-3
CATWAQPQVTEAFF
TGTGCCACCTGGGCGCAGCCTCAAGTCACTGAAGCTTTCTTT
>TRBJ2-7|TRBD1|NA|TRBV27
CASSSRQGQNEQYF
TGTGCCAGCAGTTCCCGTCAGGGACAGAACGAGCAGTACTTC
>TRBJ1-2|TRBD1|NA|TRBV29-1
CSVETGGYSGYTF
TGCAGCGTTGAGACAGGGGGCTACAGCGGCTACACCTTC
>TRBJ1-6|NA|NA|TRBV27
CASRYDGERSPLHF
TGTGCCAGCAGATATGACGGGGAAAGGTCACCCCTCCACTTT
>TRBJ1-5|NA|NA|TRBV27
CASSSRGPNPGSNQPQHF
TGTGCCAGCAGTTCTCGGGGACCGAACCCGGGCAGCAATCAGCCCCAGCATTTT
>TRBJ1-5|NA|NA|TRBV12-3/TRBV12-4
CASSQQGLTQHF
TGTGCCAGCAGTCAACAGGGCCTGACCCAGCATTTT
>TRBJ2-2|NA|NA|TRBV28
CASSFQLTGELFF
TGTGCCAGCAGTTTTCAGTTGACCGGGGAGCTGTTTTTT
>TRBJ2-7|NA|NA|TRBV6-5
CASSPRQGGPQYF
TGTGCCAGCAGTCCCCGACAGGGAGGGCCGCAGTACTTC
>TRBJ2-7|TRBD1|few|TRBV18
CASSLNRDSYEQYF
TGTGCCAGCTCACTCAACAGGGACAGCTACGAGCAGTACTTC
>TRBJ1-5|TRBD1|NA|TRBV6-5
CASSSRGDQPQHF
TGTGCCAGCAGTTCCAGGGGGGATCAGCCCCAGCATTTT
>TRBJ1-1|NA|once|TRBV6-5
CAAREIRLNTEAFF
TGTGCCGCCAGAGAAATTCGGTTGAACACTGAAGCTTTCTTT
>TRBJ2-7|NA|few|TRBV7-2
CASSLEAVSYEQYF
TGTGCCAGCAGCTTAGAGGCCGTCTCCTACGAGCAGTACTTC
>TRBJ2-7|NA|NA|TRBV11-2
CASSLGLGADEQYF
TGTGCCAGCAGCTTAGGCTTGGGGGCCGACGAGCAGTACTTC
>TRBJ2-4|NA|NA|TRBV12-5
CASGLVAPLRQAKNIQYF
TGTGCTAGTGGTTTGGTCGCTCCCTTACGCCAAGCCAAAAACATTCAGTACTTC
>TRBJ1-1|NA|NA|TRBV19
CASSMAGGPTEAFF
TGTGCCAGTAGTATGGCGGGAGGCCCAACTGAAGCTTTCTTT
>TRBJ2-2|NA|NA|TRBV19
CASRDWNTGELFF
TGTGCCAGTAGGGACTGGAACACCGGGGAGCTGTTTTTT
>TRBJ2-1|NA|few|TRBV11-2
CASSLIRGSSYNEQFF
TGTGCCAGCAGCTTAATACGGGGGAGCTCCTACAATGAGCAGTTCTTC
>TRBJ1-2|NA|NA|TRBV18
CASSPQQAQDGYTF
TGTGCCAGCTCACCACAACAGGCCCAAGATGGCTACACCTTC
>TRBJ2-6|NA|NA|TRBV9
CASSAGHLLSGANVLTF
TGTGCCAGCAGCGCGGGACACCTGCTCTCTGGGGCCAACGTCCTGACTTTC
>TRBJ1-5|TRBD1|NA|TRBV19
CAGSGQHNQPQHF
TGTGCCGGGTCGGGACAGCACAATCAGCCCCAGCATTTT
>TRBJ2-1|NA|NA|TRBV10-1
CASSERAPSSYNEQFF
TGCGCCAGCAGTGAGCGAGCGCCGAGCTCCTACAATGAGCAGTTCTTC
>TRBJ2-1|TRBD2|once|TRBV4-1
CASSRAGESYNEQFF
TGCGCCAGCAGCCGAGCGGGAGAGTCCTACAATGAGCAGTTCTTC
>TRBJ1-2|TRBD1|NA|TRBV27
CASSLSLQGAHTF
TGTGCCAGCAGTTTATCCCTACAGGGGGCACACACCTTC
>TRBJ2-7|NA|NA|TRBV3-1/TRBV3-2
CASSQVIGAYEQYF
TGTGCCAGCAGCCAAGTTATTGGGGCTTACGAGCAGTACTTC